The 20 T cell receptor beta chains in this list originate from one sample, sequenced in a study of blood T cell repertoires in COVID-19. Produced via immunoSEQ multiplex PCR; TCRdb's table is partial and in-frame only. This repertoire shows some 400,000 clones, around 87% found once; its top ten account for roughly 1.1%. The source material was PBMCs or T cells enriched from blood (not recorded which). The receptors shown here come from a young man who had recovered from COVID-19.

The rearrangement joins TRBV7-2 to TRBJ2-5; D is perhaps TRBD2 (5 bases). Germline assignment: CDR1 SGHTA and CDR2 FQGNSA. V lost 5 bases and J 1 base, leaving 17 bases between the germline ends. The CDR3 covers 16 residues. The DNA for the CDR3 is TGTGCCAGCAGCCCCGCGTCCGCTAGCCGCCAAGAGACCCAGTACTTC. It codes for CASSPASASRQETQYF.

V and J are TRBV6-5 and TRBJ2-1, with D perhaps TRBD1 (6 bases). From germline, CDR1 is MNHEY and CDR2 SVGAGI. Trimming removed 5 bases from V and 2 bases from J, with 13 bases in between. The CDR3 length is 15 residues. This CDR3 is CASSTTGKAYNEQFF. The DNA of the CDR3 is TGTGCCAGCAGTACAACAGGGAAGGCCTACAATGAGCAGTTCTTC.

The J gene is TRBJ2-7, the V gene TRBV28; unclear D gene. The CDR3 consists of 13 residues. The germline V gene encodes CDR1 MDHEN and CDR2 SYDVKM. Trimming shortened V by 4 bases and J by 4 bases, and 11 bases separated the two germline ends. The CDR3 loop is CASSSRLGYEQYF. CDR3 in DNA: TGTGCCAGCAGTTCACGCCTAGGATACGAGCAGTACTTC. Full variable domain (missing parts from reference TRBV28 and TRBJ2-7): DVKVTQSSRYLVKRTGEKVFLECVQDMDHENMFWYRQDPGLGLRLIYFSYDVKMKEKGDIPEGYSVSREKKERFSLILESASTNQTSMYLCASSSRLGYEQYFGPGTRLTVT.

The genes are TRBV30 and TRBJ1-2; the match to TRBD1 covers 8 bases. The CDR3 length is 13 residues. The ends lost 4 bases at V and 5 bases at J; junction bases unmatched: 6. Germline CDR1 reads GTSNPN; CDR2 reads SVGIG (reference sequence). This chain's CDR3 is CAWKGQADYGYTF. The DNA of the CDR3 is TGTGCCTGGAAGGGACAGGCGGATTATGGCTACACCTTC.

CDR3 in DNA: TGTGCCAGCAGTCTCGAGGGAAACACTGAAGCTTTCTTT. Protein sequence: CASSLEGNTEAFF. The chain is built from TRBV25-1 and TRBJ1-1; D call uncertain. The length of the CDR3 is 13 residues. Germline V gene lookup returns CDR1 MGHDK and CDR2 SYGVNS. Trimming took 5 bases from V and 2 from J, leaving 9 bases between them.

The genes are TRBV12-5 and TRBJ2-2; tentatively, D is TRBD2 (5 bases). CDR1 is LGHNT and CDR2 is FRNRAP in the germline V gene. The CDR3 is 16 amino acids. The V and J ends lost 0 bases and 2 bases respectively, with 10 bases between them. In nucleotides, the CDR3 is TGTGCTAGTGGTTTGGTAGTTGGGAGAAACACCGGGGAGCTGTTTTTT. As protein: CASGLVVGRNTGELFF.

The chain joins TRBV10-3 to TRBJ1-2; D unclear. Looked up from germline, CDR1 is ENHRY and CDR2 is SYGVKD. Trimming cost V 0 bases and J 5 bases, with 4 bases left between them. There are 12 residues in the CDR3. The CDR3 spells CAISESSYGYTF. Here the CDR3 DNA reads TGTGCCATCAGTGAGTCTAGTTATGGCTACACCTTC.

CDR3 amino acids: CASSQVGGNSPLHF. In nucleotides, the CDR3 is TGTGCCAGCAGCCAAGTCGGGGGTAATTCACCCCTCCACTTT. V and J are TRBV3-1 (or the pseudogene TRBV3-2) and TRBJ1-6, with a tentative D call TRBD1 (5 bases). The CDR3 spans 14 residues. Germline CDR1 LGHDT, CDR2 YNNKEL (reference sequence). With 1 base removed from V and 6 bases from J, the gap between germline ends came to 7 bases.

The CDR3 spells CASSKVAGGEYEQYF. The CDR3 nucleotides read TGTGCCAGCAGCAAAGTAGCGGGAGGGGAGTACGAGCAGTACTTC. The chain employs TRBV7-2 and TRBJ2-7; TRBD2 matches at 11 bases. V was clipped by 5 bases and J by 4 bases; unmatched bases: 7. The germline gives CDR1 SGHTA, CDR2 FQGNSA. The CDR3 has 15 amino acids.

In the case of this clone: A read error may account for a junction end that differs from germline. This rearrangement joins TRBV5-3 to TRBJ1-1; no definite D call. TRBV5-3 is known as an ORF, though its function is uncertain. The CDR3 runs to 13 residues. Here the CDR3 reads CVRSIARNTEAFF. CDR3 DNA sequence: TGTGTCAGAAGTATAGCCCGAAACACTGAAGCTTTCTTT.

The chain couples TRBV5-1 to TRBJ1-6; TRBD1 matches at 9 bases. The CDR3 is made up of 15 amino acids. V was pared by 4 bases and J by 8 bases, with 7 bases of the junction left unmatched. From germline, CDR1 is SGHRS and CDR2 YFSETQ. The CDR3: CASSIQGASDSPLHF. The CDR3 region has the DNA TGCGCCAGCAGCATACAGGGGGCAAGTGATTCACCCCTCCACTTT.

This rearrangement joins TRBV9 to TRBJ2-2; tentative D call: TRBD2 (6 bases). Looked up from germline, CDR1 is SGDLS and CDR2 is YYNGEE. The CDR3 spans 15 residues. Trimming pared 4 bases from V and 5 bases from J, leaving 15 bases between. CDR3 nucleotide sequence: TGTGCCAGCAGCCCCACTAGCCTTGGAACCGGGGAGCTGTTTTTT. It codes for CASSPTSLGTGELFF.

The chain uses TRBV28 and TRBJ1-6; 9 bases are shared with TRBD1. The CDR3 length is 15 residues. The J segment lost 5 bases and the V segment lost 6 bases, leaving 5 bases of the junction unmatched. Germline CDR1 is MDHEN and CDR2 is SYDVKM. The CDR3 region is CASRRGTGNNSPLHF. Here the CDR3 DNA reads TGTGCCAGCAGGAGGGGGACAGGGAATAATTCACCCCTCCACTTT.

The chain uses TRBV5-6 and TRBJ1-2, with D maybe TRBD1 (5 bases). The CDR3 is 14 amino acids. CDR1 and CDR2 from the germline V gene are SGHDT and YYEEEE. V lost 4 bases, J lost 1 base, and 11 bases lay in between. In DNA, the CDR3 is TGTGCCAGCAGCGAGGACATGGGTAACTATGGCTACACCTTC. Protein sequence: CASSEDMGNYGYTF.

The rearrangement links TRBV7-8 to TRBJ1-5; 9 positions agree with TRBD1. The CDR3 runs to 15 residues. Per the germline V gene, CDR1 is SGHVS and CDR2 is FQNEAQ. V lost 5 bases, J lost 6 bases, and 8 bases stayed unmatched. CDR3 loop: CASSMGQGTGQPQHF. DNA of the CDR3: TGTGCCAGCAGCATGGGACAGGGTACCGGTCAGCCCCAGCATTTT.

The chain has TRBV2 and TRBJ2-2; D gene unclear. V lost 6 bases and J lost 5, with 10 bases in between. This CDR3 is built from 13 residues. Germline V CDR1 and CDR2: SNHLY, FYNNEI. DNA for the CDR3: TGTGCCAGCAGGATTACATCAACCGGGGAGCTGTTTTTT. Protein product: CASRITSTGELFF.

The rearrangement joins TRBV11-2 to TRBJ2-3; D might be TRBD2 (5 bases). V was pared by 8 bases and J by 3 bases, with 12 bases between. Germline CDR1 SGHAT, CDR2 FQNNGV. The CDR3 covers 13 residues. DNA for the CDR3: TGTGCCAGCGCGCGGTCGGGGACAGATACGCAGTATTTT. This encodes CASARSGTDTQYF.

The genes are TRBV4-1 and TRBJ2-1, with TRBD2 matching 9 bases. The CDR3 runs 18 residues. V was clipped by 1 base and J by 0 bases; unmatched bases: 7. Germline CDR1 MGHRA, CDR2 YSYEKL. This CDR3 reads CASSQGPKGLASYNEQFF. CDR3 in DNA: TGCGCCAGCAGCCAAGGACCCAAGGGACTAGCCTCCTACAATGAGCAGTTCTTC.

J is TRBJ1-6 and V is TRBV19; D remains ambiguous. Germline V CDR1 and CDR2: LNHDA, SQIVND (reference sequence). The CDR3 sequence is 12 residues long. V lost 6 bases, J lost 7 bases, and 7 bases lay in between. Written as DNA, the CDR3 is TGTGCCAGTAGGGCATCCAATTCACCCCTCCACTTT. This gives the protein CASRASNSPLHF. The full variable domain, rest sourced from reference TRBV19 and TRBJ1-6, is DGGITQSPKYLFRKEGQNVTLSCEQNLNHDAMYWYRQDPGQGLRLIYYSQIVNDFQKGDIAEGYSVSREKKESFPLTVTSAQKNPTAFYLCASRASNSPLHFGNGTRLTVT.

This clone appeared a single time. The CDR3 is CASSTETGEQPQHF. DNA for the CDR3: TGTGCCAGTAGTACAGAGACAGGGGAACAGCCCCAGCATTTT. The rearrangement links TRBV19 to TRBJ1-5, with TRBD1 matching 8 bases. V trimming: 4 bases; J trimming: 7 bases; junction bases outside the gene matches: 6. The CDR3 is 14 residues long. Germline V gene lookup returns CDR1 LNHDA and CDR2 SQIVND (reference sequence).